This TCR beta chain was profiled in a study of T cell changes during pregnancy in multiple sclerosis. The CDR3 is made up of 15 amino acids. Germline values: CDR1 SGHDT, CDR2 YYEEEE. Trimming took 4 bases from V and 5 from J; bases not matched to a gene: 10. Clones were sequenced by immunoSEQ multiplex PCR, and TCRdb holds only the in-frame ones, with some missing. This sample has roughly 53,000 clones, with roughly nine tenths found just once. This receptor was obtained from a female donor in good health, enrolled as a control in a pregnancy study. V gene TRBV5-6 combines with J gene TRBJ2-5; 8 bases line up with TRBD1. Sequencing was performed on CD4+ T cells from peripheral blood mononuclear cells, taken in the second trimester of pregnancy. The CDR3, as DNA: TGTGCCAGCAGCCTTACAGGGGGAGATCGGGAGACCCAGTACTTC. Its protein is CASSLTGGDRETQYF. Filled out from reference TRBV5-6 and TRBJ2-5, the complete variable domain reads DAGVTQSPTHLIKTRGQQVTLRCSPKSGHDTVSWYQQALGQGPQFIFQYYEEEERQRGNFPDRFSGHQFPNYSSELNVNALLLGDSALYLCASSLTGGDRETQYFGPGTRLLVL.